A selection of T cell receptor beta chains follows, all from one sample in a study of blood T cell repertoires in COVID-19. Assay: immunoSEQ multiplex PCR; the TCRdb copy retains only in-frame clones and omits some. The table includes 150,000 to 250,000 clones, approximately 94% detected once. The sample consisted of peripheral blood. Receptor source: a man aged 25-40 years with COVID-19, enrolled during active disease. Each CDR3 is given with its conserved first and last residue. The order of the fields is D gene, V gene, J gene, clone size, CDR3 protein, CDR3 DNA. The D gene is left open where the match is weak. Clone size is not always given. Where it is, it says once, few, many or a class for expanded clones.

-	TRBV18	TRBJ2-2	-	CASSPPAGTGELFF	TGTGCCAGCTCACCACCGGCGGGCACCGGGGAGCTGTTTTTT
TRBD2	TRBV10-3	TRBJ2-2	-	CAIRASSGGPSNTGELFF	TGTGCCATCAGAGCGAGTAGCGGGGGGCCTTCGAACACCGGGGAGCTGTTTTTT
-	TRBV12-3/TRBV12-4	TRBJ1-5	-	CASSPAGRPQHF	TGTGCCAGCAGTCCCGCGGGCCGGCCCCAGCATTTT
TRBD1	TRBV7-3	TRBJ1-2	-	CASSPSGTGKNGYTF	TGTGCCAGCAGCCCATCCGGGACAGGGAAGAATGGCTACACCTTC
-	TRBV5-1	TRBJ2-2	-	CASSLVADTGELFF	TGCGCCAGCAGCTTGGTCGCAGACACCGGGGAGCTGTTTTTT
-	TRBV1	TRBJ1-2	-	CTSSQDFEGAQVFNYGYTF	TGCACCAGCAGCCAAGATTTCGAGGGGGCGCAGGTATTCAACTATGGCTACACCTTC
TRBD1	TRBV3-1/TRBV3-2	TRBJ1-2	-	CASSQGAGGNYGYTF	TGTGCCAGCAGCCAAGGCGCAGGGGGCAACTATGGCTACACCTTC
TRBD1	TRBV18	TRBJ2-7	few	CASSPTGQISYEQYF	TGTGCCAGCTCTCCTACGGGACAGATCTCCTACGAGCAGTACTTC
-	TRBV30	TRBJ2-5	-	CAWSPYQETQYF	TGTGCCTGGAGTCCATACCAAGAGACCCAGTACTTC
TRBD1	TRBV19	TRBJ1-5	-	CASSATGGRHQPQHF	TGTGCCAGTAGTGCCACAGGGGGCAGGCATCAGCCCCAGCATTTT
-	TRBV19	TRBJ1-5	-	CASTNRGFGQPQHF	TGTGCCAGTACCAATCGGGGGTTTGGGCAGCCCCAGCATTTT
TRBD1	TRBV5-1	TRBJ1-6	-	CASRGQGNSPLHF	TGCGCCAGCAGGGGACAGGGAAATTCACCCCTCCACTTT
TRBD1	TRBV5-1	TRBJ1-2	-	CASSLEAGGNYGYTF	TGCGCCAGCAGCTTGGAGGCAGGGGGCAACTATGGCTACACCTTC
TRBD1	TRBV30	TRBJ1-6	once	CAWSKKQGNGPLHF	TGTGCCTGGAGTAAAAAACAGGGGAACGGACCCCTCCACTTT
-	TRBV19	TRBJ1-1	-	CASSYRGMNTEAFF	TGTGCCAGTAGTTATCGCGGGATGAACACTGAAGCTTTCTTT
TRBD1	TRBV7-2	TRBJ1-3	-	CASSLSGGIRSGNTIYF	TGTGCCAGCAGCTTATCAGGGGGTATACGCTCTGGAAACACCATATATTTT
-	TRBV5-1	TRBJ2-2	once	CASSSAHTTGELFF	TGCGCCAGCAGCAGCGCGCACACGACCGGGGAGCTGTTTTTT
-	TRBV5-1	TRBJ1-6	-	CASSWEPQDNSPLHF	TGCGCCAGCAGCTGGGAGCCTCAGGATAATTCACCCCTCCACTTT
-	TRBV3-1/TRBV3-2	TRBJ1-3	-	CASSQAGSGNTIYF	TGTGCCAGCAGCCAAGCGGGCTCTGGAAACACCATATATTTT
TRBD1	TRBV18	TRBJ1-3	-	CASSPDRVSGNTIYF	TGTGCCAGCTCACCCGACAGGGTCTCTGGAAACACCATATATTTT
-	TRBV5-6	TRBJ1-2	-	CASSPRVDYGYTF	TGTGCCAGCAGCCCGAGGGTCGACTATGGCTACACCTTC
-	TRBV7-2	TRBJ2-7	-	CASSAELESYEQYF	TGTGCCAGCAGCGCGGAACTGGAGAGCTACGAGCAGTACTTC
-	TRBV24-1	TRBJ1-2	-	CATSGPGGGYTF	TGTGCCACCAGTGGTCCCGGGGGGGGCTACACCTTC
TRBD1	TRBV3-1/TRBV3-2	TRBJ1-2	-	CASSQATGGKNGYTF	TGTGCCAGCAGCCAAGCGACAGGGGGAAAAAATGGCTACACCTTC
-	TRBV6-5	TRBJ1-1	-	CASSYSKIGGTEAFF	TGTGCCAGCAGTTACTCTAAGATCGGGGGGACTGAAGCTTTCTTT
-	TRBV4-1	TRBJ1-6	-	CASSPGQLRSYNSPLHF	TGCGCCAGCAGCCCCGGACAGCTTCGCTCCTATAATTCACCCCTCCACTTT
-	TRBV6-1	TRBJ1-2	few	CASSDRAGYTF	TGTGCCAGCAGTGACAGGGCTGGCTACACCTTC
-	TRBV5-4	TRBJ1-6	-	CASSHLDSIHSPLHF	TGTGCCAGCAGCCATTTGGACAGTATACATTCACCCCTCCACTTT
TRBD1	TRBV10-2	TRBJ2-1	-	CASSARQGADEQFF	TGCGCCAGCAGTGCTAGACAGGGGGCCGATGAGCAGTTCTTC
TRBD1	TRBV11-2	TRBJ2-3	-	CASSLVSGTGGLADTQYF	TGTGCCAGCAGCTTAGTTAGTGGGACAGGAGGGCTAGCAGATACGCAGTATTTT
TRBD2	TRBV30	TRBJ2-2	-	CAWTWAGGGSGELFF	TGTGCCTGGACCTGGGCGGGGGGAGGATCCGGGGAGCTGTTTTTT
-	TRBV13	TRBJ1-4	-	CASSPSDAGGGKLFF	TGTGCCAGCAGCCCCAGTGATGCGGGGGGCGGAAAACTGTTTTTT